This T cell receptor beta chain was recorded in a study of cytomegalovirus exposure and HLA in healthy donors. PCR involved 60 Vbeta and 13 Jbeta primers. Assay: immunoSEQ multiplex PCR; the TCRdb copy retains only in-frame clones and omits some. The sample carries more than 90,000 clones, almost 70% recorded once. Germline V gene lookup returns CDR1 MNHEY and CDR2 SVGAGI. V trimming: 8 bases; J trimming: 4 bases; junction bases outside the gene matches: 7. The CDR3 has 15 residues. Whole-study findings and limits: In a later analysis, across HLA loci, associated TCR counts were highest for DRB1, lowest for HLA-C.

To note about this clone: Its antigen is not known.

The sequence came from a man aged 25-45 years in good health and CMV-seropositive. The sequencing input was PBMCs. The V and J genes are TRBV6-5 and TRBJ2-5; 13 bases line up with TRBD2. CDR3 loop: CASLRTSGSGETQYF. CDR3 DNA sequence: TGTGCCAGCCTCCGGACTAGCGGGAGTGGAGAGACCCAGTACTTC.